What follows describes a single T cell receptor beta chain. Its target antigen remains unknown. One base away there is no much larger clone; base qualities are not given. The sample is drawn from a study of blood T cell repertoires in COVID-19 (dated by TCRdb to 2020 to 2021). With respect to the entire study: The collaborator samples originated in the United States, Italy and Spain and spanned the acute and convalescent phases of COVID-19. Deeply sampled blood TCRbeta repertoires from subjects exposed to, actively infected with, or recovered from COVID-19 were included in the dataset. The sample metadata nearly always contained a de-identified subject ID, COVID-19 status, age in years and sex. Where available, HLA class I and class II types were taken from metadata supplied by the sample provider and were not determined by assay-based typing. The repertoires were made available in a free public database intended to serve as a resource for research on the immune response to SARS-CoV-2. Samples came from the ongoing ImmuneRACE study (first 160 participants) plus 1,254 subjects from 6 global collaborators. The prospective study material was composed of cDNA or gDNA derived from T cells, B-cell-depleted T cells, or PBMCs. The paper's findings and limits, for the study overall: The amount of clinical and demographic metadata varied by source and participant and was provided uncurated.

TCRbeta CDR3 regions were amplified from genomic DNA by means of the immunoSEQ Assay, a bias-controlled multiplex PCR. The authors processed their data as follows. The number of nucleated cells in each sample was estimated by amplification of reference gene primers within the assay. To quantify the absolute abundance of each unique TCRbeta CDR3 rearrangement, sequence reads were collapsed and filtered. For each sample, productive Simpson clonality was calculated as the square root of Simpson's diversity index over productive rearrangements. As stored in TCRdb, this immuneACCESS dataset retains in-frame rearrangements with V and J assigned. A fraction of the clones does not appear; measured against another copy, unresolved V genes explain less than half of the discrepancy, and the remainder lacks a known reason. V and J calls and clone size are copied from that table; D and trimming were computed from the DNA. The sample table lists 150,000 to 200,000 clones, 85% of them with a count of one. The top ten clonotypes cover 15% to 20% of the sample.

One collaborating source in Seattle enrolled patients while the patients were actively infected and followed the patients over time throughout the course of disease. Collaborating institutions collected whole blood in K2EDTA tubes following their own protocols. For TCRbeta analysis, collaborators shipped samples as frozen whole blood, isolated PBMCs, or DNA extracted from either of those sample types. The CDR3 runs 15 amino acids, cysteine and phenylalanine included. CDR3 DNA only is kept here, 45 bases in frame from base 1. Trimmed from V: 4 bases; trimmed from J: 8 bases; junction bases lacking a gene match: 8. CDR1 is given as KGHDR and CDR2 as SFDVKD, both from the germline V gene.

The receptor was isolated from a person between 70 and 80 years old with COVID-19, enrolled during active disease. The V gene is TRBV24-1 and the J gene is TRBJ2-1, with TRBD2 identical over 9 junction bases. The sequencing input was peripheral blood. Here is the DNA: TGTGCCACCAGTGACCCTAGCGGGAATTTCGATGAGCAGTTCTTC. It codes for CATSDPSGNFDEQFF.